The sequence of this T cell receptor beta chain was determined in a study of blood T cell repertoires in COVID-19. The assay was immunoSEQ multiplex PCR, and TCRdb's table has in-frame clones only and misses some. The sample lists approximately 150,000 clones, 65% to 90% seen once, with around 3.5% in the top ten. V gave up 6 bases and J gave up 0 bases; unmatched junction bases: 8. Germline loops: CDR1 MNHNY, CDR2 SVGAGI (reference sequence). The CDR3 runs 16 residues. This clonotype originated in an older man with acute or convalescent COVID-19. The sample comprised peripheral blood. V gene TRBV6-6 combines with J gene TRBJ2-3; 8 nucleotides match TRBD1. In DNA, the CDR3 is TGTGCCAGCAGAGATCAGGGACAGGCCAGCACAGATACGCAGTATTTT. Its translation is CASRDQGQASTDTQYF.